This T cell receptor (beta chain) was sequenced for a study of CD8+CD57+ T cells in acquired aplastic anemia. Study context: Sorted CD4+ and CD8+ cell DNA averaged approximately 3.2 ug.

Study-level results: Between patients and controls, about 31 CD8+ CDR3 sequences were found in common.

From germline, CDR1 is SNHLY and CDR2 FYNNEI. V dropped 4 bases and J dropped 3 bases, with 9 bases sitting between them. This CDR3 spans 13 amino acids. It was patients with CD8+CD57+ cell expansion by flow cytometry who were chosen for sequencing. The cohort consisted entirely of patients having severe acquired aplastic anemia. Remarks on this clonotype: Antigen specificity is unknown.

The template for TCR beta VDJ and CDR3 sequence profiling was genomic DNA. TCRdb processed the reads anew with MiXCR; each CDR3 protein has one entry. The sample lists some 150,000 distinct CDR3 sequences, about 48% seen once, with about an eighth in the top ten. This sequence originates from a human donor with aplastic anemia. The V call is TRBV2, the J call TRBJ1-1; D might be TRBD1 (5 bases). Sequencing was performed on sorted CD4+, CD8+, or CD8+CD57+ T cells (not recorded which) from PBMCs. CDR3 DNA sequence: TGTGCCAGCAGTGCCGAGGGGTACACTGAAGCTTTCTTT. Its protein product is CASSAEGYTEAFF.